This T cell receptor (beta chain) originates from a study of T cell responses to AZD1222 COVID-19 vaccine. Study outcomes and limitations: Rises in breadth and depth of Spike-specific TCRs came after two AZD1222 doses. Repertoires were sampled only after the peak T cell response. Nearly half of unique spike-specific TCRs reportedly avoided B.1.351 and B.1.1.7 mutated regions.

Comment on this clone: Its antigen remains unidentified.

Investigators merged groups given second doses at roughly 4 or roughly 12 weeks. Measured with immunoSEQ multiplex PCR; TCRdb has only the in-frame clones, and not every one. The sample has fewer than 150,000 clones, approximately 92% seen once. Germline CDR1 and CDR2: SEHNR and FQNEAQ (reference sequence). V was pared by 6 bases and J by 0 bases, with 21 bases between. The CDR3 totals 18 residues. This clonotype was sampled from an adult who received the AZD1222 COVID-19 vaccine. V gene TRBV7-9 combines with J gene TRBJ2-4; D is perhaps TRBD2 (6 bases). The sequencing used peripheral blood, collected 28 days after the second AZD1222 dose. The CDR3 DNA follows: TGTGCCAGCAGTGATACGGTTGGGGGGATTCTAGCCAAAAACATTCAGTACTTC. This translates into CASSDTVGGILAKNIQYF.